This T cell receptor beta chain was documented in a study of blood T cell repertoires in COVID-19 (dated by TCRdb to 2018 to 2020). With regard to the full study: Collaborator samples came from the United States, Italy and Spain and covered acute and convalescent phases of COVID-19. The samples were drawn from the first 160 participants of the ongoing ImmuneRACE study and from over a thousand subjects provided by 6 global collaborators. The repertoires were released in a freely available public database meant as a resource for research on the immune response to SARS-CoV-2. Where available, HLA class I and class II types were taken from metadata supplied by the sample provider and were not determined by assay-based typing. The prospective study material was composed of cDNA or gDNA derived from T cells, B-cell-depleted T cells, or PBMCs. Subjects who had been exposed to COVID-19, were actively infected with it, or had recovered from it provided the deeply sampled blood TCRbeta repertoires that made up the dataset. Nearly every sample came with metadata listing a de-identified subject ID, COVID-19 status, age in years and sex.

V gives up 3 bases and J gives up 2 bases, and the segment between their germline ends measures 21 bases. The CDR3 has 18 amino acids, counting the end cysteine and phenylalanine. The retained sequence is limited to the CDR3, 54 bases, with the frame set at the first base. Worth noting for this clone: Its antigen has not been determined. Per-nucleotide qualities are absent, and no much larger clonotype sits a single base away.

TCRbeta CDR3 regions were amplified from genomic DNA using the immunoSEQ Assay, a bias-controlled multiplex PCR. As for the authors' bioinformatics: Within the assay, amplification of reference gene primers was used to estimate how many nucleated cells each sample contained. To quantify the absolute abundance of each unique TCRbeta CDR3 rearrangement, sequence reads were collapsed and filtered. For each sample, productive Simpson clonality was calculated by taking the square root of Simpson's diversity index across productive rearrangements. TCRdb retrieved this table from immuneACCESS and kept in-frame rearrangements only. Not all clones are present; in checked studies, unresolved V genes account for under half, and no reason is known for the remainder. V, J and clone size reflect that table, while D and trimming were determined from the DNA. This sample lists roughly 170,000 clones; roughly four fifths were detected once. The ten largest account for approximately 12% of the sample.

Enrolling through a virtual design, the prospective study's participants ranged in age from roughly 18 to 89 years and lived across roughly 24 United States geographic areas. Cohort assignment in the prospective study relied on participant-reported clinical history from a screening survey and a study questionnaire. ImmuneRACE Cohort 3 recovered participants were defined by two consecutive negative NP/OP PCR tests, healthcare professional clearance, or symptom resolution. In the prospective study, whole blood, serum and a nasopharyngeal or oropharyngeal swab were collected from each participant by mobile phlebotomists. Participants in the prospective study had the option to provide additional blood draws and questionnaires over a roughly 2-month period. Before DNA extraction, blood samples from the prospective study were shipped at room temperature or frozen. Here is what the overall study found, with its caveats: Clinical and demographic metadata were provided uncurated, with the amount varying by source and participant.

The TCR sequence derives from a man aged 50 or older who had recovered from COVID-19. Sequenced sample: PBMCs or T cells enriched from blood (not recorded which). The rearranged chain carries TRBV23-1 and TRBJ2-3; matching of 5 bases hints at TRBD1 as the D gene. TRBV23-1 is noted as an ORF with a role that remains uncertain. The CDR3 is CASSQQKAFGANTDTQYF. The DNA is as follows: TGCGCCAGCAGTCAGCAAAAGGCGTTTGGGGCGAACACAGATACGCAGTATTTT.